Below, 4 T cell receptor beta chains from the same sample are listed, as sequenced in a study of blood T cell repertoires in COVID-19 (dated by TCRdb to the early 2020s). Library preparation used the immunoSEQ multiplex PCR assay. TCRdb took over this immuneACCESS table, retaining in-frame rearrangements with V and J assigned. Such tables are incomplete; in checked studies, under half of the missing clones stem from an unresolved V gene, and the remainder is unexplained. The table for this sample lists about 170,000 clones; 90% to 95% of them were counted only once. Of the sample, 3.5% to 5% falls within the top ten clones. Source material: peripheral blood. These receptors all stem from a woman aged 45-59 years with acute or convalescent COVID-19.

J is TRBJ1-1 and V is TRBV7-9, with 9 bases that match TRBD1. V gave up 4 bases and J gave up 4 bases; unmatched junction bases: 7. The CDR3 totals 15 residues. Germline V gene data show CDR1 as SEHNR and CDR2 as FQNEAQ (reference sequence). Here the CDR3 reads CASSSTGGYGTEAFF. The CDR3, as DNA: TGTGCCAGCAGCTCGACAGGGGGATACGGCACTGAAGCTTTCTTT.

The gene calls are TRBV5-6 and TRBJ1-1, with 7 positions matching TRBD1. This CDR3 region has 15 residues. J gave up 0 bases and V 6 bases, and 8 bases lay outside the gene matches. Germline CDR1 and CDR2: SGHDT and YYEEEE. The CDR3 DNA is TGTGCCAGCAAAGGGACAGTAGGCATGAACACTGAAGCTTTCTTT. This gives the protein CASKGTVGMNTEAFF.

This chain connects TRBV3-1 (or the pseudogene TRBV3-2) to TRBJ2-7; 8 positions agree with TRBD2. The junction had 5 bases not matched to a gene; V was cut back by 1 base and J by 0 bases. The CDR3 covers 16 residues. CDR1 is LGHDT, CDR2 YNNKEL, per germline (reference sequence). This CDR3 reads CASSQGSGTVSYEQYF. CDR3 nucleotides: TGTGCCAGCAGCCAAGGTAGCGGGACTGTCTCCTACGAGCAGTACTTC.

This chain joins TRBV6-2 or TRBV6-3 and TRBJ2-7; D call uncertain. The germline CDR1 and CDR2 sequences are MNHEY and SVGEGT. V lost 6 bases and J lost 0, with 21 bases in between. The CDR3 length is 17 residues. DNA of the CDR3: TGTGCCAGCAGCCGTCTGAGCGTCCGAAGGAGCTCCTACGAGCAGTACTTC. Amino acids: CASSRLSVRRSSYEQYF.